The 25 T cell receptor beta chains reported below all come from one sample, sequenced in a study of T-cell reconstitution after alpha-beta-depleted transplantation in children. Unique molecular identifiers were used to barcode this TCRbeta library. TCRdb independently ran MiXCR on the PCR reads; one entry per CDR3 protein. The table includes hundreds of thousands of distinct CDR3 sequences, roughly 14% detected once. The source material was PBMCs, sampled before TCRalphabeta/CD19-depleted stem cell transplant. The receptors shown here come from a girl aged 2-10 years with congenital amegakaryocytic thrombocytopenia, due to receive a stem cell transplant.

This clonotype was seen ten or more times. This chain uses TRBV20-1 with TRBJ2-3; D may be TRBD1 (6 bases). CDR1 and CDR2 (germline): DFQATT, SNEGSKA (reference sequence). The germline V and J ends were trimmed by 3 bases and 6 bases, with 22 bases remaining between them. CDR3 size: 16 residues. CDR3: CSASTFRTARRDTQYF. DNA for the CDR3: TGCAGTGCTAGTACCTTCCGGACAGCGCGGAGGGATACGCAGTATTTT.

This clonotype was recorded a few times. The rearrangement links TRBV20-1 to TRBJ2-1, with 11 bases that match TRBD1. V was clipped by 3 bases and J by 7 bases; unmatched bases: 5. The V gene's germline CDR1 is DFQATT and CDR2 SNEGSKA (reference sequence). This CDR3 comprises 14 residues. CDR3 in amino acids: CSASKGTGGNEQFF. CDR3 bases: TGCAGTGCTAGTAAAGGGACAGGGGGAAATGAGCAGTTCTTC.

This clonotype occurred many times. This sequence joins TRBV7-6 and TRBJ1-1; tentative D call: TRBD1 (6 bases). CDR1 and CDR2 (germline): SGHVS, FNYEAQ. The V end was cut by 1 base, the J end by 8 bases, with 11 bases between. CDR3 length: 13 amino acids. CDR3 in amino acids: CASSLVGGAEAFF. The CDR3 DNA is TGTGCCAGCAGCTTAGTCGGGGGCGCAGAAGCTTTCTTT.

This clonotype was detected many times. The V call is TRBV7-6, the J call TRBJ2-7, with a possible D match to TRBD1 (5 bases). Germline V gives CDR1 SGHVS, CDR2 FNYEAQ. The CDR3 consists of 15 residues. Trimming stripped 4 bases from V and 0 bases from J, with 13 bases between. The CDR3 region has the DNA TGTGCCAGCAGCTCGCAGGGCCATAGCTCCTACGAGCAGTACTTC. This sequence encodes CASSSQGHSSYEQYF.

The V and J genes are TRBV28 and TRBJ1-1, with D possibly matching TRBD1 (5 bases). The germline V gene encodes CDR1 MDHEN and CDR2 SYDVKM. The V end lost 6 bases, the J end lost 1 base, and 15 bases lay between the germline ends. This CDR3 contains 15 residues. The CDR3 region is CASSHLQGWNTEAFF. The CDR3 DNA sequence: TGTGCCAGCAGCCATCTCCAGGGCTGGAACACTGAAGCTTTCTTT.

This clonotype was recorded only once. One end of the junction is discordant with germline, which a read error may explain. The chain links TRBV5-1 to TRBJ2-7; D not resolved. The germline V gene has CDR1 SGHRS and CDR2 YFSETQ. The CDR3 is made up of 12 amino acids. The DNA of the CDR3 is TGCGCCAGCAGCTTGAGTGGTTACGAGCAGTCCTTC. This gives the protein CASSLSGYEQSF.

In this sample, this clonotype turned up many times. V usage is TRBV12-3 or TRBV12-4 and J usage is TRBJ2-1; 11 nucleotides match TRBD2. This CDR3 has 14 amino acids. The V segment lost 8 bases and the J segment 8 bases; nucleotides outside the gene matches: 8. The DNA of the CDR3 is TGTGCCAGCTCCATAGCGGGAGGGCCCGATGAGCAGTTCTTC. This translates into CASSIAGGPDEQFF.

This chain joins TRBV4-2 and TRBJ2-5; 7 bases line up with TRBD2. V was pared by 1 base and J by 5 bases, with 10 bases of the junction left unmatched. CDR3 length equals 16 residues. The germline CDR1 and CDR2 sequences are LGHNA and YNFKEQ. CDR3 DNA: TGTGCCAGCAGCCAAGGTCTAGCGGAACTCCAGGAGACCCAGTACTTC. Protein: CASSQGLAELQETQYF.

V and J are TRBV7-9 and TRBJ2-1; 8 bases line up with TRBD2. This CDR3 has 13 residues. Trimming removed 5 bases from V and 10 bases from J; junction bases left unmatched: 7. The germline gives CDR1 SEHNR, CDR2 FQNEAQ (reference sequence). The CDR3 protein is CASSPGLGDEQFF. The CDR3 bases are TGTGCCAGCAGCCCGGGACTAGGGGACGAGCAGTTCTTC.

The rearrangement links TRBV10-2 to TRBJ2-3; 14 bases map to TRBD2. Losses at the gene ends were 7 bases for V and 4 bases for J; bases not matched to a gene: 13. Per the germline V gene, CDR1 is WSHSY and CDR2 is SAAADI. The CDR3 spans 18 residues. The CDR3 sequence: CASTSGGGLAGVADTQYF. For the CDR3, the DNA is TGCGCCAGCACCTCCGGCGGGGGACTAGCGGGAGTGGCAGATACGCAGTATTTT.

This clonotype appeared a few times. This chain uses TRBV12-3 or TRBV12-4 with TRBJ2-7; D not resolved. The length of the CDR3 is 15 residues. Trimming removed 1 base at V and 4 bases at J, with 14 bases between. The CDR3 bases are TGTGCCAGCAGTTTAGTTTGGAGTTCAGGATACGAGCAGTACTTC. Translated: CASSLVWSSGYEQYF.

This clonotype has only a few counts. V and J are TRBV2 and TRBJ2-7; 8 bases are a match to TRBD2. The CDR3 is made up of 17 amino acids. V dropped 3 bases and J dropped 4; count of bases not matched to a gene: 14. Germline CDR1 reads SNHLY; CDR2 reads FYNNEI. This CDR3 reads CASSETKDVAGRYEQYF. CDR3 DNA: TGTGCCAGCAGTGAGACAAAAGACGTAGCGGGACGGTACGAGCAGTACTTC.

This clonotype turned up a few times. The gene calls are TRBV5-1 and TRBJ2-5, with TRBD2 as a possible D gene (6 bases). V was cut by 3 bases and J by 7 bases, with 13 bases left in between. This CDR3 is built from 13 residues. Germline V CDR1 and CDR2: SGHRS, YFSETQ. CDR3 residues: CASSSTGDGTQYF. The CDR3 DNA reads as TGCGCCAGCAGCTCGACGGGGGACGGGACCCAGTACTTC.

The chain employs TRBV5-1 and TRBJ2-7; a weak D match, TRBD2 (5 bases). The CDR3 is made up of 16 amino acids. V was cut by 0 bases and J by 2 bases, with 15 bases left in between. Germline V lookup: CDR1 SGHRS, CDR2 YFSETQ. The CDR3 here is CASSLALPEEAYEQYF. The CDR3 DNA is TGCGCCAGCAGCTTGGCGCTTCCGGAGGAGGCCTACGAGCAGTACTTC.

This clonotype came up a few times. The chain has TRBV5-1 and TRBJ2-5; 8 positions match TRBD1. Germline V gene sequence: CDR1 SGHRS, CDR2 YFSETQ. Losses at the gene ends were 6 bases for V and 6 bases for J; bases not matched to a gene: 13. The CDR3 sequence is 15 residues long. Written as DNA, the CDR3 is TGCGCCAGCACAAGAGGACAGGGTTTGACGAAGACCCAGTACTTC. This codes for CASTRGQGLTKTQYF. The full variable domain, with the rest looked up from reference TRBV5-1 and TRBJ2-5, is KAGVTQTPRYLIKTRGQQVTLSCSPISGHRSVSWYQQTPGQGLQFLFEYFSETQRNKGNFPGRFSGRQFSNSRSEMNVSTLELGDSALYLCASTRGQGLTKTQYFGPGTRLLVL.

This clonotype was found a few times. This chain links TRBV5-1 with TRBJ2-5; 14 nucleotides line up with TRBD2. This CDR3 has 17 amino acids. Germline V gives CDR1 SGHRS, CDR2 YFSETQ. The V segment lost 6 bases and the J segment 5 bases; nucleotides outside the gene matches: 12. For the CDR3, the DNA is TGCGCCAGCACCTCGGGCGAGGGACTAGCGGGAGTGGAGACCCAGTACTTC. Protein sequence: CASTSGEGLAGVETQYF.

This clonotype showed up many times. CDR3 protein: CASSRTAYRGRNTGELFF. In DNA, the CDR3 is TGTGCCAGCAGCCGGACAGCATACAGGGGGCGGAACACCGGGGAGCTGTTTTTT. This chain uses TRBV12-3 or TRBV12-4 with TRBJ2-2, with TRBD1 matching over 9 bases. The CDR3 spans 18 residues. V shed 6 bases and J 1 base; nucleotides not matched to a gene: 12.

This chain uses TRBV20-1 with TRBJ2-7; tentatively, D is TRBD2 (7 bases). Looked up from germline, CDR1 is DFQATT and CDR2 is SNEGSKA (reference sequence). The CDR3 is 14 amino acids. With 1 base removed from V and 6 bases from J, the gap between germline ends came to 16 bases. As DNA, the CDR3 is TGCAGTGCTAGAGGCGCCGGGGGGCTCTCCGAGCAGTACTTC. Translation gives CSARGAGGLSEQYF.

This clonotype was seen repeatedly, ten times or more. The CDR3 DNA sequence: TGTGCCAGCAGCACTGACCCACGGGGTCTCCAGTACTTC. Its translation is CASSTDPRGLQYF. The gene calls are TRBV27 and TRBJ2-5; TRBD2 might be the D (5 bases). The germline V gene encodes CDR1 MNHEY and CDR2 SMNVEV (reference sequence). The germline V and J ends were trimmed by 6 bases and 10 bases, with 18 bases remaining between them. This CDR3 spans 13 amino acids.

The rearrangement links TRBV5-1 to TRBJ1-2; D is undetermined. Germline V lookup: CDR1 SGHRS, CDR2 YFSETQ. V lost 4 bases, J lost 8 bases, and 15 bases lay in between. The CDR3 spans 13 residues. The CDR3: CASSLGVAEGYTF. The CDR3 nucleotides are TGCGCCAGCAGCCTCGGTGTAGCGGAAGGCTACACCTTC.

This clonotype was found many times. The genes are TRBV5-1 and TRBJ2-1; D is possibly TRBD1 or TRBD2 (6 bases each). Germline loops: CDR1 SGHRS, CDR2 YFSETQ. The CDR3 runs 18 residues. Trimming pared 4 bases from V and 0 bases from J, leaving 20 bases between. DNA for the CDR3: TGCGCCAGCAGCCCAGGGGTAGGCGGGAAGAGCTCCTACAATGAGCAGTTCTTC. It yields the protein CASSPGVGGKSSYNEQFF.

The gene calls are TRBV7-9 and TRBJ1-2; D remains unclear. The V gene's germline CDR1 is SEHNR and CDR2 FQNEAQ (reference sequence). The CDR3 covers 15 residues. The V gene lost 6 bases and the J gene lost 6 bases, with 20 bases spanning the gap. In nucleotides, the CDR3 is TGTGCCAGCAGGGACTCCGGACGAACGCGCAATGGCTACACCTTC. This gives the protein CASRDSGRTRNGYTF.

This clonotype was recorded once. The chain is built from TRBV18 and TRBJ2-4, with a weak D call TRBD1 (5 bases). Germline V CDR1 and CDR2: KGHSH, LQKENI. The CDR3 totals 15 residues. Trimming took 2 bases from V and 0 from J, leaving 8 bases between them. The chain's CDR3 is CASSPDRLAKNIQYF. The CDR3 nucleotides read TGTGCCAGCTCACCAGACAGATTAGCCAAAAACATTCAGTACTTC.

This clonotype has more than one count but fewer than ten. V usage is TRBV3-1 and J usage is TRBJ2-2, with a tentative D call TRBD2 (5 bases). This CDR3 is 16 amino acids long. V lost 1 base and J 5 bases, leaving 14 bases between the germline ends. Germline lookup yields CDR1 LGHDT and CDR2 YNNKEL (reference sequence). This chain's CDR3 is CASSQVPAAGTGELFF. The CDR3 nucleotides read TGTGCCAGCAGCCAAGTTCCAGCGGCGGGTACCGGGGAGCTGTTTTTT.

This clonotype has only a few counts. This chain joins TRBV20-1 and TRBJ2-7, with D maybe TRBD2 (5 bases). Germline V gene data show CDR1 as DFQATT and CDR2 as SNEGSKA (reference sequence). The CDR3 totals 15 residues. The V end lost 2 bases, the J end lost 0 bases, and 14 bases lay between the germline ends. The CDR3 sequence is CSARSPAVGSYEQYF. The CDR3 DNA reads as TGCAGTGCTAGATCCCCAGCGGTTGGCTCCTACGAGCAGTACTTC.